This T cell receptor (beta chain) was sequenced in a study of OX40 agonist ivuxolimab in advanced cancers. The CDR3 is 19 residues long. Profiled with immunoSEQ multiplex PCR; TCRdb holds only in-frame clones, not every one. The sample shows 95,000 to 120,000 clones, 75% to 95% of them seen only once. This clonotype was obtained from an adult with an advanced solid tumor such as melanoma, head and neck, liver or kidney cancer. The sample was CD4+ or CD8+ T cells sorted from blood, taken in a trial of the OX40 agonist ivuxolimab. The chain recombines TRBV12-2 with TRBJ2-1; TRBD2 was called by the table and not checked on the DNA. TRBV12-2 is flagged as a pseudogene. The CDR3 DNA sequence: TGTGCAAGTCGCTTAGCGGGCCTAGCGGGAGGGCCTCCGAACAATGAGCAGTTCTTC. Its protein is CASRLAGLAGGPPNNEQFF.